This is a list of T cell receptor beta chains from one sample in a study of T-cell reconstitution after alpha-beta-depleted transplantation in children. A single record per CDR3 protein comes from TCRdb applying MiXCR to the PCR reads. The table has 360,000 or so distinct CDR3 sequences, about a fifth seen once. Sample: PBMCs from the stem cell graft donor, taken from the stem cell graft. These receptors originate from a human donor who donated a stem cell graft to a child with acute myeloid leukemia. Both conserved end residues are part of each CDR3. Each record gives: CDR3 DNA, CDR3 protein, V gene, clone size, CDR3 length, J gene, D gene. D genes are given only for firm matches. Clone size is stated in some rows and not others, as once, few, many or a class when expanded.

TGCAGTGCGAGGTGGAGCTCCTACGAGCAGTACTTC CSARWSSYEQYF TRBV20-1 many 12 TRBJ2-7 -
TGTGCCACCAGTGATTGGGGCAGGGGTGTGGATTTGGAGACCCAGTACTTC CATSDWGRGVDLETQYF TRBV24-1 few 17 TRBJ2-5 -
TGCGCCAGCAGCTTGGAACCGGACAGGGGGCATGGAAACACCATATATTTT CASSLEPDRGHGNTIYF TRBV5-1 - 17 TRBJ1-3 TRBD1
TGTGCCAGCAGTTTAGCAGGACTAGCGCGCGCCTACGAGCAGTACTTC CASSLAGLARAYEQYF TRBV12-3/TRBV12-4 few 16 TRBJ2-7 TRBD2
TGCAGTGCTTCGGGGGGGCGGCTCATTCAGTACTTC CSASGGRLIQYF TRBV20-1 many 12 TRBJ2-4 TRBD2
TGTGCCAGCAGCCCAGTACAGGACCTTCAAGAGACCCAGTACTTC CASSPVQDLQETQYF TRBV4-2 many 15 TRBJ2-5 -
TGTGCCAGCAGCCCAGGACTAGCGGATCCCTACGAGCAGTACTTC CASSPGLADPYEQYF TRBV7-9 - 15 TRBJ2-7 TRBD2
TGCGCCAGCAGCTTGGAGGTCCGCAATGAGCAGTTCTTC CASSLEVRNEQFF TRBV5-1 - 13 TRBJ2-1 -
TGCAGTGCTAGAGCGCCTCTAGGGGCCAAATTACAGGGACTCTATGAGCAGTTCTTC CSARAPLGAKLQGLYEQFF TRBV20-1 - 19 TRBJ2-1 -
TGCAGCGTTAGCGGGAGGGATTCCTACAATGAGCAGTTCTTC CSVSGRDSYNEQFF TRBV29-1 many 14 TRBJ2-1 TRBD2
TGCAGCGTAACATTACGATGGGATGAGCAGTTCTTC CSVTLRWDEQFF TRBV29-1 few 12 TRBJ2-1 -
TGTGCCTGGGGAGCGGGAGGGGTCAATGAGCAGTTCTTC CAWGAGGVNEQFF TRBV30 many 13 TRBJ2-1 TRBD2
TGCAGTGCTAGAAGCCTAGCGGGAGGAGTAGATGAGCAGTTCTTC CSARSLAGGVDEQFF TRBV20-1 many 15 TRBJ2-1 TRBD2
TGTGCCAGCAGCCCCGGCCGGGGGTTGGAGCCCCAGCATTTT CASSPGRGLEPQHF TRBV7-9 once 14 TRBJ1-5 -
TGTGCCAGCAGTCAAACTAGGGGCTCTGGGGCCAACGTCCTGACTTTC CASSQTRGSGANVLTF TRBV6-1 - 16 TRBJ2-6 -